One sample yielded the 27 T cell receptor beta chains listed below, sequenced in a study of CD4 T cells in relation to SARS-CoV-2 and coronaviruses. The unexposed donors gave CD4+ T cells in about 2010-2019, prior to COVID-19. After roughly 9 days of culture, CD4+ T cells were isolated. These receptors' antigens are unknown. TCRdb keeps only in-frame clones here, not all; method: immunoSEQ multiplex PCR. The sample shows around 25,000 clones, 76% of them seen only once. Sequenced sample: CD4+ T cells from PBMCs, cultured in vitro. These receptors all stem from a human donor in good health.

The chain couples TRBV24-1 to TRBJ1-1; D is unresolved. Trimming removed 7 bases at V and 6 bases at J, with 8 bases between. CDR1 and CDR2 (germline): KGHDR, SFDVKD. This CDR3 comprises 11 residues. The CDR3 here is CATRDRAEAFF. The CDR3 coding sequence is TGTGCCACCAGGGATAGGGCTGAAGCTTTCTTT.

The gene calls are TRBV5-1 and TRBJ1-4; 11 bases fit TRBD1. V trimming: 4 bases; J trimming: 8 bases; junction bases outside the gene matches: 4. The CDR3 extends over 14 amino acids. Germline CDR1 reads SGHRS; CDR2 reads YFSETQ. DNA of the CDR3: TGCGCCAGCAGCCCGGGACAGGGGGAGGAAAAACTGTTTTTT. Translation: CASSPGQGEEKLFF.

The V and J genes are TRBV20-1 and TRBJ2-1, with unresolved D. In germline, CDR1 is DFQATT, CDR2 SNEGSKA (reference sequence). The CDR3 has 14 residues. V dropped 3 bases and J dropped 8 bases, with 17 bases sitting between them. The CDR3 sequence is CSASGRAAVYEQFF. DNA for the CDR3: TGCAGTGCTAGTGGTCGGGCGGCCGTTTATGAGCAGTTCTTC.

The chain employs TRBV6-6 and TRBJ1-1; D remains unclear. This CDR3 is built from 13 residues. Germline CDR1 is MNHNY and CDR2 is SVGAGI (reference sequence). The V gene lost 2 bases and the J gene lost 2 bases, with 6 bases spanning the gap. The CDR3, as DNA: TGTGCCAGCAGTTACAGGAGAAACACTGAAGCTTTCTTT. Translated, it gives CASSYRRNTEAFF.

The chain joins TRBV9 to TRBJ2-1; no firm D call. CDR3 length: 14 amino acids. Germline V CDR1 and CDR2: SGDLS, YYNGEE. V was pared by 0 bases and J by 3 bases, with 7 bases between. The CDR3 reads CASSVAPDYNEQFF. The DNA for the CDR3 is TGTGCCAGCAGCGTAGCGCCAGACTACAATGAGCAGTTCTTC.

This clone has only one observation. The chain joins TRBV7-2 to TRBJ2-1; 8 bases fit TRBD1. Trimming cost V 2 bases and J 8 bases; bases outside gene matches: 5. CDR1 and CDR2 from the germline V gene are SGHTA and FQGNSA. This CDR3 has 14 amino acids. CDR3 region: CASSLQGAGDEQFF. CDR3 nucleotide sequence: TGTGCCAGCAGCTTACAGGGGGCTGGCGATGAGCAGTTCTTC.

V usage is TRBV6-6 and J usage is TRBJ2-5; D is undetermined. Trimming stripped 2 bases from V and 2 bases from J, with 12 bases between. The CDR3 consists of 15 residues. Germline V CDR1 and CDR2: MNHNY, SVGAGI (reference sequence). CDR3 coding DNA: TGTGCCAGCAGTTACAATGGGCCATTTCAAGAGACCCAGTACTTC. Protein: CASSYNGPFQETQYF.

This chain uses TRBV13 with TRBJ1-3; the match to TRBD1 covers 9 bases. J was trimmed by 5 bases and V by 2 bases; bases with no gene match: 4. There are 15 residues in the CDR3. Germline values: CDR1 PRHDT, CDR2 FYEKMQ (reference sequence). The CDR3 protein is CASSLPGTGRNTIYF. The CDR3 DNA reads as TGTGCCAGCAGCTTACCGGGGACAGGGCGAAACACCATATATTTT.

The genes are TRBV2 and TRBJ2-7, with 15 nucleotides matching TRBD2. The CDR3 covers 16 residues. Germline CDR1 is SNHLY and CDR2 is FYNNEI. With V trimmed by 6 bases and J by 2 bases, 5 bases remained unmatched. The CDR3 is CASRGLAGGSAYEQYF. In nucleotides, the CDR3 is TGTGCCAGCAGGGGACTAGCGGGAGGTTCAGCCTACGAGCAGTACTTC.

The gene calls are TRBV6-6 and TRBJ2-1; maybe TRBD2 (5 bases). Germline V lookup: CDR1 MNHNY, CDR2 SVGAGI (reference sequence). V lost 5 bases to trimming and J lost 9 bases, with 11 bases between them. This CDR3 contains 12 residues. CDR3 sequence (DNA): TGTGCCAGCAGTACTAGGATAGCTGAGCAGTTCTTC. Residues: CASSTRIAEQFF.

This chain uses TRBV5-4 with TRBJ2-7; a possible D gene is TRBD1 (5 bases). Germline CDR1 is SGHNT and CDR2 is YYREEE (reference sequence). V dropped 2 bases and J dropped 9 bases, with 15 bases sitting between them. This CDR3 contains 13 residues. Here the CDR3 reads CASSFSGPFGQYF. The CDR3 bases are TGTGCCAGCAGCTTTTCAGGGCCGTTCGGGCAGTACTTC.

The rearrangement uses TRBV14 and TRBJ1-2; D gene unclear. In germline, CDR1 is SGHDN, CDR2 FVKESK. CDR3 length equals 14 residues. V lost 2 bases to trimming and J lost 4 bases, with 11 bases between them. The CDR3 DNA is TGTGCCAGCAGCCAACTACTCGACGGCTATGGCTACACCTTC. It specifies CASSQLLDGYGYTF. The whole variable domain, remainder taken from reference TRBV14 and TRBJ1-2, is EAGVTQFPSHSVIEKGQTVTLRCDPISGHDNLYWYRRVMGKEIKFLLHFVKESKQDESGMPNNRFLAERTGGTYSTLKVQPAELEDSGVYFCASSQLLDGYGYTFGSGTRLTVV.

V is TRBV27 and J is TRBJ1-5; D remains ambiguous. Trimming left V 5 bases short and J 2 bases short, with 7 bases between. The CDR3 has 13 residues. Looked up from germline, CDR1 is MNHEY and CDR2 is SMNVEV (reference sequence). The CDR3 DNA sequence: TGTGCCAGCAGTGTAGTGGGCAATCAGCCCCAGCATTTT. Translation gives CASSVVGNQPQHF.

The rearrangement links TRBV7-8 to TRBJ2-3; either TRBD1 or TRBD2 may fit D (5 bases each). CDR3 size: 16 residues. Per germline, CDR1 SGHVS and CDR2 FQNEAQ. Trimming took off 5 bases at V and 3 bases at J, with 18 bases between the two ends. CDR3: CASSPRDQDGTDTQYF. The CDR3 DNA reads TGTGCCAGCAGCCCCCGGGACCAAGATGGAACAGATACGCAGTATTTT.

V and J are TRBV2 and TRBJ2-5; TRBD2 matches 7 bases. The germline CDR1 and CDR2 sequences are SNHLY and FYNNEI. The J segment lost 1 base and the V segment lost 1 base, leaving 3 bases of the junction unmatched. The CDR3 is 15 residues long. In DNA, the CDR3 is TGTGCCAGCAGTGAAGGGGGAGGGCCCCAAGAGACCCAGTACTTC. Translated: CASSEGGGPQETQYF.

This clone was detected only a few times. The rearrangement links TRBV19 to TRBJ1-1; no definite D call. Trimming took 9 bases from V and 0 from J, leaving 11 bases between them. Germline V gene lookup returns CDR1 LNHDA and CDR2 SQIVND (reference sequence). The CDR3 length is 13 residues. This CDR3 reads CASSRRMNTEAFF. The CDR3, as DNA: TGTGCCAGCTCCAGGAGAATGAACACTGAAGCTTTCTTT.

In its sample, this clone was seen once. CDR3 DNA sequence: TGTGCCTGGAGACGGCCCCAGGACGGTACCTACGAGCAGTACTTC. Protein sequence: CAWRRPQDGTYEQYF. This chain joins TRBV30 and TRBJ2-7; D remains unclear. V was shortened by 3 bases and J by 2 bases, with 17 bases between the two germline ends. CDR1 and CDR2 from the germline V gene are GTSNPN and SVGIG (reference sequence). The CDR3 is made up of 15 amino acids.

V gene TRBV15 combines with J gene TRBJ2-7; D gene uncertain. This CDR3 comprises 14 residues. Germline V CDR1 and CDR2: LNHNV, YYDKDF (reference sequence). V dropped 3 bases and J dropped 3 bases, with 12 bases sitting between them. CDR3 nucleotides: TGTGCCACCAGCAGGGGCCACATGGGCTACGAGCAGTACTTC. Translation gives CATSRGHMGYEQYF.

The J gene is TRBJ1-1, the V gene TRBV11-3; D perhaps matches TRBD1 (5 bases). Germline V lookup: CDR1 SGHNT, CDR2 YENEEA. With 10 bases removed from V and 3 bases from J, the gap between germline ends came to 18 bases. The CDR3 contains 14 residues. CDR3 nucleotide sequence: TGTGCCATCAACTCGGGACCCCGGTACACTGAAGCTTTCTTT. Protein product: CAINSGPRYTEAFF.

CDR3 nucleotide sequence: TGTGCCACCCAACGGGACAGAAATGAAAAACTGTTTTTT. Encoded protein: CATQRDRNEKLFF. The V gene is TRBV24-1, the J gene TRBJ1-4, with 7 positions matching TRBD1. This CDR3 has 13 residues. The trim removed 9 bases at V and 5 bases at J, leaving 5 bases unmatched. Germline-derived CDR1 and CDR2 are KGHDR and SFDVKD.

The rearrangement links TRBV6-5 to TRBJ1-4; tentatively, D is TRBD1 (5 bases). Trimming stripped 8 bases from V and 1 base from J, with 11 bases between. This CDR3 has 14 amino acids. The germline V gene has CDR1 MNHEY and CDR2 SVGAGI. CDR3 coding DNA: TGTGCCAGCCCCCAAGGGGAAACTAATGAAAAACTGTTTTTT. It specifies CASPQGETNEKLFF.

This rearrangement joins TRBV20-1 to TRBJ2-3; 12 bases agree with TRBD2. CDR3 size: 18 residues. J was trimmed by 1 base and V by 3 bases; bases with no gene match: 11. Germline-derived CDR1 and CDR2 are DFQATT and SNEGSKA (reference sequence). CDR3 loop: CSASTSGRTASGTDTQYF. CDR3 DNA: TGCAGTGCTAGTACTAGCGGGAGGACTGCATCGGGCACAGATACGCAGTATTTT.

The V gene is TRBV5-5, the J gene TRBJ2-2; D unresolved. Deletions cut 1 base from V and 0 bases from J, with 7 bases between. Germline V gives CDR1 SGHKS, CDR2 YYEKEE (reference sequence). This CDR3 region has 15 residues. CDR3: CASSLLSTNTGELFF. The CDR3 nucleotides read TGTGCCAGCAGCTTGCTTTCGACGAACACCGGGGAGCTGTTTTTT.

The rearrangement joins TRBV9 to TRBJ1-6, with a possible D match to TRBD1 (5 bases). Per the germline V gene, CDR1 is SGDLS and CDR2 is YYNGEE. With 2 bases removed from V and 5 bases from J, the gap between germline ends came to 8 bases. CDR3 length: 14 amino acids. The CDR3 sequence: CASSVARDNSPLHF. For the CDR3, the DNA is TGTGCCAGCAGCGTGGCCAGGGATAATTCACCCCTCCACTTT.

The chain is built from TRBV10-3 and TRBJ2-7; 10 nucleotides align to TRBD1. J gave up 0 bases and V 10 bases, and 6 bases lay outside the gene matches. There are 14 residues in the CDR3. CDR1 ENHRY and CDR2 SYGVKD come from the germline V gene. The CDR3 protein is CATRTGGHSYEQYF. The CDR3 DNA reads as TGTGCCACCAGGACAGGGGGACACTCCTACGAGCAGTACTTC.

The chain recombines TRBV10-3 with TRBJ2-6; a possible D gene is TRBD1 (5 bases). V dropped 8 bases and J dropped 0 bases, with 11 bases sitting between them. Germline CDR1 reads ENHRY; CDR2 reads SYGVKD. CDR3 length: 15 residues. CDR3 sequence (DNA): TGTGCCATCCCTGACAGCAGCTCTGGGGCCAACGTCCTGACTTTC. Amino acids: CAIPDSSSGANVLTF.

The V call is TRBV18, the J call TRBJ1-5; weak D call: TRBD1 (5 bases). The CDR3 totals 12 residues. Germline V gene sequence: CDR1 KGHSH, CDR2 LQKENI. V was trimmed by 10 bases and J by 4 bases, leaving 11 bases between them. The CDR3 loop reads CATTEGNQPQHF. The CDR3, as DNA: TGTGCCACCACCGAGGGGAATCAGCCCCAGCATTTT.